The clone carrying this T cell receptor beta chain has more than one count but fewer than ten. TCRdb reprocessed the RT-PCR reads with MiXCR, giving one entry per CDR3 protein. In the table there are about 960,000 distinct CDR3 sequences, approximately 19% of which are singletons. The germline V gene encodes CDR1 ENHRY and CDR2 SYGVKD. This CDR3 spans 14 amino acids. V was cut by 7 bases and J by 2 bases, with 13 bases left in between. The record originates from a study of patients and donors after allogeneic stem cell transplantation. The sample taken for sequencing was blood, either unsorted or a sorted T cell fraction (not recorded which). The receptor's source is a human donor who was either an allogeneic HSCT recipient or a stem cell or donor lymphocyte infusion donor (not recorded which). It is not recorded whose cells these are; they may come from a transplant donor. The rearrangement joins TRBV10-3 to TRBJ2-3; D unresolved. CDR3 sequence (DNA): TGTGCCATCACCTCCGACGTAGCCACAGATACGCAGTATTTT. This encodes CAITSDVATDTQYF.